This T cell receptor beta chain was found in a study of monozygotic twins with inflammatory bowel disease. The germline V gene encodes CDR1 SGHNT and CDR2 YENEEA. The CDR3 loop spans 12 amino acids. Total RNA, at about 3,800 ng, went into every TCR library. Both TCRalpha and TCRbeta cDNA were subjected to two nested PCRs lasting around 15 and 9 cycles. TCRdb re-analyzed the 5' RACE reads; it lists each CDR3 protein once, without DNA. The data show 400,000 to 500,000 distinct CDR3 sequences, and the top ten clones hold 2% to 2.5%. Material for sequencing was blood. The rearrangement joins TRBV11-3 to TRBJ2-1. This TCR was recovered from a human donor with ulcerative colitis or Crohn's disease, or a healthy co-twin of an affected twin (not recorded which). This CDR3 reads CASSSVTREQFF.